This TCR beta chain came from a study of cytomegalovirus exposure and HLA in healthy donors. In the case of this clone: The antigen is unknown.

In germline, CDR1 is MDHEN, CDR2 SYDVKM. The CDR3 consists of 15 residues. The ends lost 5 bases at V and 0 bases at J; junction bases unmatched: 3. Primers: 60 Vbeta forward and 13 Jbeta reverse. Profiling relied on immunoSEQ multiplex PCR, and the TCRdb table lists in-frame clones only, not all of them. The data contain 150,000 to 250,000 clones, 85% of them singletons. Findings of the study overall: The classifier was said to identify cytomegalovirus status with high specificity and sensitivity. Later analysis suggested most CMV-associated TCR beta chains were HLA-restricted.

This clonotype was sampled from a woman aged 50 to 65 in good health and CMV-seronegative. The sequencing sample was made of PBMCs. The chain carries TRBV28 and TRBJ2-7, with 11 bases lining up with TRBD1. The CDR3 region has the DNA TGTGCCAGCAGTCTGGACAGGGGGCTCTCCTACGAGCAGTACTTC. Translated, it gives CASSLDRGLSYEQYF.